The source of this T cell receptor beta chain is a study of blood T cell repertoires in COVID-19. This CDR3 is 16 amino acids long. After removal of 2 bases from V and 2 bases from J, the junction contained 1 base not matched to a gene. Germline CDR1 KGHDR, CDR2 SFDVKD. Some clones are missing from TCRdb's copy, which holds only in-frame ones; the method was immunoSEQ multiplex PCR. Of some 89,000 clones listed, approximately 84% are singletons. Sequencing input: peripheral blood. The receptor was isolated from a man between 60 and 70 years old with acute or convalescent COVID-19. The gene calls are TRBV24-1 and TRBJ2-1; 11 nucleotides line up with TRBD1. The CDR3 DNA reads TGTGCCACCAGTGATTCGGGACAGGGGGCCTACAATGAGCAGTTCTTC. This encodes CATSDSGQGAYNEQFF.